The 32 T cell receptor beta chains below come from one sample, sequenced in a study of spatial heterogeneity in lung cancer. Via MiXCR, TCRdb re-called the 5' RACE reads, giving one row per CDR3 protein. The sample lists roughly 6,000 distinct CDR3 sequences; around a sixth were seen once. Stated time point: sample taken at primary tumor resection. The sequences come from normal lung tissue next to the tumor, collected at surgery. These receptors were collected from a male donor with early-stage non-small cell lung cancer.

This clonotype was counted a few times. The V call is TRBV28, the J call TRBJ2-7; 8 nucleotides agree with TRBD1. The CDR3 consists of 15 residues. V dropped 6 bases and J dropped 0; count of bases not matched to a gene: 7. The germline CDR1 and CDR2 sequences are MDHEN and SYDVKM. The DNA of the CDR3 is TGTGCCAGCAGCCCCACAGGGGGACCCTCCTACGAGCAGTACTTC. Its protein is CASSPTGGPSYEQYF.

This clonotype is medium-sized (0.01 to 0.1%) within its sample. The V and J genes are TRBV28 and TRBJ2-6, with unresolved D. Germline V gives CDR1 MDHEN, CDR2 SYDVKM. V shed 7 bases and J shed 4 bases, with 8 bases lying between them. The CDR3 extends over 13 amino acids. This CDR3 reads CASNAPGANVLTF. CDR3 bases: TGTGCCAGCAACGCGCCAGGGGCCAACGTCCTGACTTTC.

This clonotype has more than one count but fewer than ten. The chain is built from TRBV6-5 and TRBJ2-3; the D gene is possibly TRBD2 (5 bases). Trimming took off 7 bases at V and 4 bases at J, with 18 bases between the two ends. Germline V lookup: CDR1 MNHEY, CDR2 SVGAGI. The CDR3 consists of 15 residues. The CDR3, as DNA: TGTGCCAGCACCCCCAGAGGGAGCGGTTCAGATACGCAGTATTTT. Its protein is CASTPRGSGSDTQYF.

In its sample, this clonotype is large. The chain combines TRBV19 with TRBJ2-3; D unresolved. The length of the CDR3 is 12 residues. Germline CDR1 reads LNHDA; CDR2 reads SQIVND (reference sequence). Trimming stripped 3 bases from V and 1 base from J, with 2 bases between. CDR3 nucleotide sequence: TGTGCCAGTAGTATCGGCACAGATACGCAGTATTTT. This gives the protein CASSIGTDTQYF.

This clonotype is judged large (0.1 to 1%). V usage is TRBV7-2 and J usage is TRBJ2-1, with 10 positions matching TRBD1. The CDR3 covers 16 residues. V lost 0 bases to trimming and J lost 7 bases; unmatched junction nucleotides: 6. Looked up from germline, CDR1 is SGHTA and CDR2 is FQGNSA. CDR3 sequence: CASSLASRQGANEQFF. DNA for the CDR3: TGTGCCAGCAGCTTAGCGAGCCGACAGGGGGCAAATGAGCAGTTCTTC.

This clonotype was counted only a few times. The J gene is TRBJ2-7, the V gene TRBV18; 8 positions match TRBD2. Germline loops: CDR1 KGHSH, CDR2 LQKENI. This CDR3 is built from 13 residues. Trimming took 6 bases from V and 3 from J; bases not matched to a gene: 4. DNA of the CDR3: TGTGCCAGCTCGGGACTAGAGGTCTACGAGCAGTACTTC. It yields the protein CASSGLEVYEQYF.

The chain links TRBV15 to TRBJ2-3; no firm D call. Germline V CDR1 and CDR2: LNHNV, YYDKDF (reference sequence). The CDR3 contains 13 residues. Trimming took 6 bases from V and 0 from J, leaving 7 bases between them. In DNA form, the CDR3 reads TGTGCCACCAGTAGTTCTAGCACAGATACGCAGTATTTT. Its protein is CATSSSSTDTQYF.

The rearrangement links TRBV20-1 to TRBJ2-3, with unresolved D. CDR3 length equals 11 residues. The V gene's germline CDR1 is DFQATT and CDR2 SNEGSKA (reference sequence). V was pared by 5 bases and J by 4 bases, with 7 bases between. The CDR3 reads CSAPRSDTQYF. The CDR3 region has the DNA TGCAGTGCTCCTCGGTCAGATACGCAGTATTTT.

This chain joins TRBV20-1 and TRBJ2-1; D call uncertain. The germline V gene has CDR1 DFQATT and CDR2 SNEGSKA (reference sequence). V was shortened by 3 bases and J by 2 bases, with 8 bases between the two germline ends. The CDR3 contains 13 residues. The CDR3 loop is CSASARAYNEQFF. The CDR3 coding sequence is TGCAGTGCTAGTGCTCGGGCCTACAATGAGCAGTTCTTC.

This sequence joins TRBV28 and TRBJ2-1; D is unresolved. The CDR3 consists of 13 residues. V lost 2 bases to trimming and J lost 4 bases, with 6 bases between them. Germline V CDR1 and CDR2: MDHEN, SYDVKM. This chain's CDR3 is CASSLDTYNEQFF. In DNA, the CDR3 is TGTGCCAGCAGTTTAGACACATACAATGAGCAGTTCTTC.

A few counts support this clonotype. The chain employs TRBV28 and TRBJ2-1; possibly TRBD2 for D (5 bases). V gave up 3 bases and J gave up 4 bases, with 13 bases separating them. This CDR3 contains 15 residues. Germline V lookup: CDR1 MDHEN, CDR2 SYDVKM. CDR3 region: CASSLRGSGYNEQFF. DNA for the CDR3: TGTGCCAGCAGTTTGAGAGGGAGTGGTTACAATGAGCAGTTCTTC.

The V gene is TRBV2, the J gene TRBJ2-7, with D tentatively TRBD1 (6 bases). Trimming left V 11 bases short and J 2 bases short, with 16 bases between. CDR1 and CDR2 from the germline V gene are SNHLY and FYNNEI. The CDR3 sequence is 13 residues long. The CDR3: CAGSPGQAYEQYF. The CDR3 DNA sequence: TGTGCCGGTTCACCGGGACAAGCCTACGAGCAGTACTTC.

This clonotype was detected only once. The chain combines TRBV9 with TRBJ2-3; no clear D gene. The V gene's germline CDR1 is SGDLS and CDR2 YYNGEE. CDR3 length: 15 residues. V shed 0 bases and J shed 0 bases, with 8 bases lying between them. CDR3 loop: CASSVGRPSTDTQYF. The CDR3 DNA reads as TGTGCCAGCAGCGTAGGACGACCCAGCACAGATACGCAGTATTTT.

The chain is built from TRBV27 and TRBJ1-5; D uncertain. The CDR3 has 15 residues. V lost 0 bases to trimming and J lost 2 bases, with 8 bases between them. Germline-derived CDR1 and CDR2 are MNHEY and SMNVEV (reference sequence). CDR3 loop: CASSLSGMGNQPQHF. The CDR3 bases are TGTGCCAGCAGTTTATCAGGGATGGGCAATCAGCCCCAGCATTTT.

This clonotype was counted a few times. The rearrangement links TRBV24-1 to TRBJ2-5; TRBD1 agrees at 7 bases. CDR1 KGHDR and CDR2 SFDVKD come from the germline V gene. With 3 bases clipped from V and 2 bases from J, the junction kept 5 bases outside the gene matches. The CDR3 is made up of 15 amino acids. The CDR3 sequence is CATSDAGTAQETQYF. CDR3 bases: TGTGCCACCAGTGATGCCGGGACAGCACAAGAGACCCAGTACTTC.

A remark on this clonotype: The junction and the germline gene differ at one end; a read error may be behind it. The V gene is TRBV6-2 or TRBV6-3, the J gene TRBJ2-4; D may match TRBD1 or TRBD2 (5 bases each). Germline lookup yields CDR1 MNHEY and CDR2 SVGEGT. This CDR3 comprises 11 residues. The CDR3 protein is CASSSGPGQNF. As DNA, the CDR3 is TGTGCCAGCAGTTCGGGTCCGGGGCAGAACTTC.

By share, this clonotype ranks as medium-sized. The rearrangement uses TRBV27 and TRBJ2-5; unclear D gene. The CDR3 sequence is 14 residues long. Germline V CDR1 and CDR2: MNHEY, SMNVEV (reference sequence). V shed 4 bases and J shed 9 bases, with 18 bases lying between them. The CDR3 sequence: CASSYDTVGRAQYF. CDR3 nucleotides: TGTGCCAGCAGTTACGACACGGTCGGTAGGGCCCAGTACTTC.

This clonotype is medium-sized by share. The chain combines TRBV7-2 with TRBJ1-1; D not resolved. Per the germline V gene, CDR1 is SGHTA and CDR2 is FQGNSA. V was pared by 6 bases and J by 1 base, with 9 bases between. The length of the CDR3 is 13 residues. CDR3 DNA: TGTGCCAGCAGTAACCAGGCGAACACTGAAGCTTTCTTT. The encoded protein is CASSNQANTEAFF.

The chain uses TRBV4-1 and TRBJ2-7; no clear D gene. CDR3 length: 13 amino acids. Per germline, CDR1 MGHRA and CDR2 YSYEKL. Trimming removed 0 bases from V and 5 bases from J, with 8 bases in between. The CDR3 sequence: CASSQDPPDEQYF. The CDR3 DNA follows: TGCGCCAGCAGCCAAGACCCTCCTGACGAGCAGTACTTC.

This clonotype appeared a few times. The rearrangement joins TRBV20-1 to TRBJ2-7; 9 bases are a match to TRBD1. CDR3 length equals 14 residues. V dropped 3 bases and J dropped 11; count of bases not matched to a gene: 14. Germline V gene sequence: CDR1 DFQATT, CDR2 SNEGSKA (reference sequence). In DNA form, the CDR3 reads TGCAGTGCTAGGCTGGGACAGGGTGTGGGTGTAGAGTACTTC. This codes for CSARLGQGVGVEYF.

The chain couples TRBV7-1 to TRBJ2-2, with D hard to call. TRBV7-1 is an ORF for which the function is uncertain. This CDR3 spans 14 amino acids. V was pared by 5 bases and J by 5 bases, with 12 bases between. For the CDR3, the DNA is TGTGCCAGCAGCCCCGTTAGGCAAACCGGGGAGCTGTTTTTT. It translates to CASSPVRQTGELFF.

This clonotype is classed as medium-sized (0.01 to 0.1%). V is TRBV28 and J is TRBJ2-7, with 10 positions matching TRBD1. The CDR3 sequence is 13 residues long. V lost 3 bases and J lost 6; bases outside the gene matches: 2. Germline CDR1 is MDHEN and CDR2 is SYDVKM. CDR3 region: CASSFGQGGEQYF. The CDR3 nucleotides are TGTGCCAGCAGTTTCGGACAGGGGGGCGAGCAGTACTTC.

Relative to its sample, this clonotype is medium-sized (0.01 to 0.1%). The chain recombines TRBV9 with TRBJ2-5; perhaps TRBD2 as D (5 bases). The CDR3 is 14 amino acids. Trimming removed 0 bases from V and 4 bases from J, with 10 bases in between. Germline-derived CDR1 and CDR2 are SGDLS and YYNGEE. The CDR3 sequence: CASSVGDRGETQYF. In DNA, the CDR3 is TGTGCCAGCAGCGTAGGGGATCGGGGAGAGACCCAGTACTTC.

This clonotype was counted between two and nine times. The gene calls are TRBV3-1 and TRBJ1-1; TRBD1 is a possible D gene (5 bases). Germline V gene data show CDR1 as LGHDT and CDR2 as YNNKEL (reference sequence). CDR3 length: 13 amino acids. V shed 0 bases and J shed 7 bases, with 9 bases lying between them. In nucleotides, the CDR3 is TGTGCCAGCAGCCAAGATGGGGGGGGTGAAGCTTTCTTT. As protein: CASSQDGGGEAFF.

About this clonotype: At one boundary the junction diverges from the germline segment, which might be a read error. The chain joins TRBV20-1 to TRBJ2-7; D is unresolved. The germline V gene encodes CDR1 DFQATT and CDR2 SNEGSKA (reference sequence). The CDR3 runs to 15 residues. The CDR3 loop reads CSARDPTAASSEQYF. The DNA for the CDR3 is TGCAGTGCTAGAGACCCGACCGCTGCCTCCTCCGAGCAGTACTTC.

The rearrangement uses TRBV5-1 and TRBJ2-3; 7 bases align to TRBD2. Germline lookup yields CDR1 SGHRS and CDR2 YFSETQ. V dropped 5 bases and J dropped 6; count of bases not matched to a gene: 9. CDR3 length: 14 residues. The DNA of the CDR3 is TGCGCCAGCAGGAGGGACTACCTAGGGGATACGCAGTATTTT. Its translation: CASRRDYLGDTQYF.

The chain recombines TRBV7-2 with TRBJ2-3; D is possibly TRBD2 (5 bases). The germline V gene has CDR1 SGHTA and CDR2 FQGNSA. This CDR3 is built from 16 residues. Trimming removed 5 bases at V and 2 bases at J, with 17 bases between. In nucleotides, the CDR3 is TGTGCCAGCAGCGCAGAAGCTGGACTCCCCACAGATACGCAGTATTTT. This sequence encodes CASSAEAGLPTDTQYF.

The V call is TRBV19, the J call TRBJ2-1, with a weak D call TRBD2 (6 bases). Germline V gene sequence: CDR1 LNHDA, CDR2 SQIVND (reference sequence). The germline V and J ends were trimmed by 5 bases and 4 bases, with 15 bases remaining between them. The CDR3 extends over 15 amino acids. The CDR3 DNA is TGTGCCAGTAGTCCCGGGACTCTGGGGTACAATGAGCAGTTCTTC. Translating gives CASSPGTLGYNEQFF.

This clonotype is categorized as medium-sized (0.01 to 0.1%). A read error may produce the germline difference seen at one junction end. The chain is built from TRBV30 and TRBJ2-3, with 7 bases fitting TRBD2. The CDR3 is made up of 12 amino acids. Germline lookup yields CDR1 GTSNPN and CDR2 SVGIG (reference sequence). This CDR3 reads CARSGARGTQYF. The CDR3 DNA is TGTGCCCGGAGCGGGGCCCGTGGTACGCAGTATTTT.

This clonotype turned up a few times. The V gene is TRBV16, the J gene TRBJ2-7, with D unclear. Trimming stripped 3 bases from V and 6 bases from J, with 6 bases between. Germline values: CDR1 KGHSY, CDR2 FQNENV. This CDR3 comprises 11 residues. This CDR3 is CASSQTSEQYF. The CDR3 nucleotides are TGTGCCAGCAGCCAGACGAGCGAGCAGTACTTC.

Relative to its sample, this clonotype is large. This chain uses TRBV28 with TRBJ1-4, with TRBD1 as a possible D gene (6 bases). CDR1 and CDR2 (germline): MDHEN, SYDVKM. There are 14 residues in the CDR3. Trimming removed 5 bases from V and 6 bases from J, with 13 bases in between. CDR3 loop: CASSHRDTYEKLFF. The CDR3 bases are TGTGCCAGCAGTCACCGGGACACCTATGAAAAACTGTTTTTT.

This clonotype is medium-sized within its sample. V is TRBV20-1 and J is TRBJ2-5, with 7 bases aligning to TRBD1. The J segment lost 5 bases and the V segment lost 3 bases, leaving 9 bases of the junction unmatched. This CDR3 spans 14 amino acids. Germline V lookup: CDR1 DFQATT, CDR2 SNEGSKA (reference sequence). The CDR3 protein is CSASSGGRGETQYF. CDR3 DNA: TGCAGTGCTAGCTCAGGGGGAAGGGGTGAGACCCAGTACTTC.